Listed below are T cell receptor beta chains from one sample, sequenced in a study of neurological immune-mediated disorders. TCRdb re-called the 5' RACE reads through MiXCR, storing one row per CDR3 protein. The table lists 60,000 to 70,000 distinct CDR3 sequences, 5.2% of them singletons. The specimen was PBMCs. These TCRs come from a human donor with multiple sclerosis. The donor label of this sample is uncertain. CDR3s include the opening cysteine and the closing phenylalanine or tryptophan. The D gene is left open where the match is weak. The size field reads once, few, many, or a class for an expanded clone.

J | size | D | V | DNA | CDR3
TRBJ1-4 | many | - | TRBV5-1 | TGCGCCAGCCAAGAGACGAAGAATGAAAAACTGTTTTTT | CASQETKNEKLFF
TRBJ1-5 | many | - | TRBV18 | TGTGCCAGCTCACTAACGGGTTTGGGTGGTCAGCCCCAGCATTTT | CASSLTGLGGQPQHF
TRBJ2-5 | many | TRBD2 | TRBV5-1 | TGCGCCAGCAGCTTGGCGCGGGGGCAAGAGACCCAGTACTTC | CASSLARGQETQYF
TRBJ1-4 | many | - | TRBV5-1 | TGCGCCAGCAGCCTCACAGGGTTAGGTGAAAAACTGTTTTTT | CASSLTGLGEKLFF
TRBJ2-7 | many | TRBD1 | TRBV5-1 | TGCGCCAGCAGCTTGGGAGACAGGGGGCGCACCCACGAGCAGTACTTC | CASSLGDRGRTHEQYF
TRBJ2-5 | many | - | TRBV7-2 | TGTGCCAGCAGCTTAGCGGTATGGGAGACCCAGTACTTC | CASSLAVWETQYF
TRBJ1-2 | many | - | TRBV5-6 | TGTGCCAGCAGCCGCGGGACTGGTGGCTACACCTTC | CASSRGTGGYTF
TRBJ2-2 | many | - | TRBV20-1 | TGCAGTGCTCTACTATCGCGGAACACCGGGGAGCTGTTTTTT | CSALLSRNTGELFF
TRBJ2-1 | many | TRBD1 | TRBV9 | TGTGCCAGCAGCGTAGACGGGACAGGGGCCTTAAGACCCGTAGATGAGCAGTTCTTC | CASSVDGTGALRPVDEQFF
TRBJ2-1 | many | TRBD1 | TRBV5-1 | TGCGCCAGCAGCTTGGTCTGGACAGGGGACAATGAGCAGTTCTTC | CASSLVWTGDNEQFF
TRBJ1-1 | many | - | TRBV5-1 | TGCGCCAGCAGCTTGGCCGAGAGAGGGTTGAACACTGAAGCTTTCTTT | CASSLAERGLNTEAFF
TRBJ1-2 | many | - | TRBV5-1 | TGCGCCAGCGCTGGACAAACTAACTATGGCTACACCTTC | CASAGQTNYGYTF
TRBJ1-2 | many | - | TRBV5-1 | TGCGCCAGCAGCAACGGACAACCCTCGGGGTATGGCTACACCTTC | CASSNGQPSGYGYTF
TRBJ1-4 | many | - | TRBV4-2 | TGTGCCAGCAGCCGAGGAAATGAAAAACTGTTTTTT | CASSRGNEKLFF